The sequence of this TCR beta chain was determined in a study of cytotoxic CD8 clonotypes in ibrutinib-treated CLL. This CDR3 spans 14 amino acids. V was pared by 6 bases and J by 0 bases, with 8 bases between. The germline V gene encodes CDR1 MDHEN and CDR2 SYDVKM. Method: immunoSEQ multiplex PCR; TCRdb's copy keeps in-frame clones and lacks some. The sample has some 130,000 clones; more than 85% are singletons. The origin of this receptor is a human donor with chronic lymphocytic leukemia. The starting material was PBMCs, obtained after 12 months of ibrutinib treatment. The V gene is TRBV28, the J gene TRBJ1-4; the D is unclear. DNA of the CDR3: TGTGCCAGCAGATGGACTGCAACTAATGAAAAACTGTTTTTT. Translation gives CASRWTATNEKLFF.